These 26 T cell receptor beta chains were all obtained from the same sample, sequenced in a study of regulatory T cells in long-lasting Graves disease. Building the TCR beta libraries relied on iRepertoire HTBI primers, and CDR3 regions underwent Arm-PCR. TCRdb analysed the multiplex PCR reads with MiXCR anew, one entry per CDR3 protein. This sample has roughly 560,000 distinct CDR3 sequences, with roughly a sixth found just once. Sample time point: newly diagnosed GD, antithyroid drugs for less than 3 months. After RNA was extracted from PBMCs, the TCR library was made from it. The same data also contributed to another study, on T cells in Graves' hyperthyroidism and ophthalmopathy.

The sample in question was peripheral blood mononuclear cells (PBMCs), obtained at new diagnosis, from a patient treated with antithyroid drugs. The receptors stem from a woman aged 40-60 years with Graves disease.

CDR3 loop: CASSMTTGTVYGYTF. CDR3 nucleotide sequence: TGTGCCAGCAGCATGACTACCGGGACAGTCTATGGCTACACCTTC. This rearrangement joins TRBV3-1 to TRBJ1-2; 7 bases agree with TRBD1. The CDR3 extends over 15 amino acids. Germline values: CDR1 LGHDT, CDR2 YNNKEL (reference sequence). V shed 5 bases and J 4 bases; nucleotides not matched to a gene: 10.

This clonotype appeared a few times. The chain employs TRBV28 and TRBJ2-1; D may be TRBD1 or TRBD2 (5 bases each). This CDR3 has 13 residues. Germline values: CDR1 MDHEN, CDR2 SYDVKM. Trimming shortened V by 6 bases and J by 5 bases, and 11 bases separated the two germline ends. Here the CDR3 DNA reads TGTGCCAGCAGCGCAGGGAGCCACAATGAGCAGTTCTTC. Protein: CASSAGSHNEQFF.

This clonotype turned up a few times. This CDR3 is CASSYSGTNDEKLFF. The CDR3 bases are TGTGCCAGCAGCTACTCCGGGACAAACGATGAAAAACTGTTTTTT. The chain is built from TRBV7-2 and TRBJ1-4, with a weak D call TRBD1 (6 bases). The germline V and J ends were trimmed by 4 bases and 6 bases, with 15 bases remaining between them. CDR1 and CDR2 (germline): SGHTA, FQGNSA. The CDR3 runs 15 residues.

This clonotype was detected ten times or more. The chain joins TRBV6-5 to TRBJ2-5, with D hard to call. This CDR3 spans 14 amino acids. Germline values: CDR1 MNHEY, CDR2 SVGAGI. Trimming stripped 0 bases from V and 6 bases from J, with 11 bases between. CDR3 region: CASSYSFGIQTQYF. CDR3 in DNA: TGTGCCAGCAGTTACTCTTTTGGCATCCAGACCCAGTACTTC.

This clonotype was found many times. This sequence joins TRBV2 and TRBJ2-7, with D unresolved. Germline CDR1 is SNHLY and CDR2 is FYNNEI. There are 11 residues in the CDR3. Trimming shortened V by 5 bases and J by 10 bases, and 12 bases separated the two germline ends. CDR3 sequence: CASSKVEIQYF. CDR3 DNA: TGTGCCAGCAGTAAAGTGGAGATACAGTACTTC.

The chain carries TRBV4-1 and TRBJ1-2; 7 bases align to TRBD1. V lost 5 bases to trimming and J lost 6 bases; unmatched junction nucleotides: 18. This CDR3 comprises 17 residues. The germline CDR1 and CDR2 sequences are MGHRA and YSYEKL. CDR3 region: CASSRIRQGQHKDGYTF. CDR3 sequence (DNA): TGCGCCAGCAGCAGGATTCGACAGGGCCAGCACAAAGATGGCTACACCTTC.

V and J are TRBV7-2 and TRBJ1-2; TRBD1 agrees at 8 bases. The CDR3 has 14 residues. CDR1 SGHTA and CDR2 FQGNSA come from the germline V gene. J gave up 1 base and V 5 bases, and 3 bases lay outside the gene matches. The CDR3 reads CASSPQGVNYGYTF. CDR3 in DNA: TGTGCCAGCAGCCCACAGGGGGTTAACTATGGCTACACCTTC.

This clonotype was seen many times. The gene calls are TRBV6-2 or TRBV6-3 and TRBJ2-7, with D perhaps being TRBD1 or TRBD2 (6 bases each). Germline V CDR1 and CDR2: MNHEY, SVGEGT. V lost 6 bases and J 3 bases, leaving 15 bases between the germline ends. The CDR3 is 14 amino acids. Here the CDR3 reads CASSKHGGIYEQYF. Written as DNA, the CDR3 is TGTGCCAGCAGCAAACACGGGGGCATCTACGAGCAGTACTTC.

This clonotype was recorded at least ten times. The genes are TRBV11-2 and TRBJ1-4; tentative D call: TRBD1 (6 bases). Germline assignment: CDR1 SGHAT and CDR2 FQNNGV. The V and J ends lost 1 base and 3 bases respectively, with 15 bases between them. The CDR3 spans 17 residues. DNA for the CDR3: TGTGCCAGCAGCTTAGTAGGGGGAGGGGGATCTAATGAAAAACTGTTTTTT. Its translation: CASSLVGGGGSNEKLFF.

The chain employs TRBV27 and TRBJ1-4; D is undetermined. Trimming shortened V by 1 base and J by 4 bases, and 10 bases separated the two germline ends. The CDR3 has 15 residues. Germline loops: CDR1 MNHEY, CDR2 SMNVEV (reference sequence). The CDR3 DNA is TGTGCCAGCAGTTTATTCCCAGGAATTAATGAAAAACTGTTTTTT. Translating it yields CASSLFPGINEKLFF.

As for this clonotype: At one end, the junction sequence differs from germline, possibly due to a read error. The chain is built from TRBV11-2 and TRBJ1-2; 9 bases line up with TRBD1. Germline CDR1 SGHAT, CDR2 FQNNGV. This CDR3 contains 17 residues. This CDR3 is CASSHLLSGQGYYGYTF. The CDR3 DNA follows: TGCGCCAGCAGCCACCTACTTTCGGGACAGGGTTACTATGGCTACACCTTC. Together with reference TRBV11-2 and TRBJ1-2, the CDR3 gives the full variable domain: EAGVAQSPRYKIIEKRQSVAFWCNPISGHATLYWYQQILGQGPKLLIQFQNNGVVDDSQLPKDRFSAERLKGVDSTLKIQPAKLEDSAVYLCASSHLLSGQGYYGYTFGSGTRLTVV.

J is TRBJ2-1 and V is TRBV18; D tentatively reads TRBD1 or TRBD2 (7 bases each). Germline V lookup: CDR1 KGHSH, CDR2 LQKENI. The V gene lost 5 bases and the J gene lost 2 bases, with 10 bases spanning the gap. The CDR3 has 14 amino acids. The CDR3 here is CASSGRGPYNEQFF. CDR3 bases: TGTGCCAGCTCAGGGAGGGGGCCCTACAATGAGCAGTTCTTC.

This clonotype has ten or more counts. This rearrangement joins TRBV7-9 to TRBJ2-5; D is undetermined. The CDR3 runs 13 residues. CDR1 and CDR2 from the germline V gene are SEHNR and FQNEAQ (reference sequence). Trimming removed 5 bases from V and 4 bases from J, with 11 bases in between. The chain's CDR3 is CASSPVLGETQYF. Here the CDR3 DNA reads TGTGCCAGCAGCCCAGTCCTGGGAGAGACCCAGTACTTC. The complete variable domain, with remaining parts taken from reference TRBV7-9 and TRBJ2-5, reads DTGVSQNPRHKITKRGQNVTFRCDPISEHNRLYWYRQTLGQGPEFLTYFQNEAQLEKSRLLSDRFSAERPKGSFSTLEIQRTEQGDSAMYLCASSPVLGETQYFGPGTRLLVL.

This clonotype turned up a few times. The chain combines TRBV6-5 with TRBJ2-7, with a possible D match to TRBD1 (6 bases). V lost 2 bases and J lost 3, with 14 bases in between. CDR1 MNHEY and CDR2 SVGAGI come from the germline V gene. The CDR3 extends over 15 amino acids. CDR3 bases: TGTGCCAGCAGTTACGGGGCAGGGGATAACTACGAGCAGTACTTC. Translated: CASSYGAGDNYEQYF.

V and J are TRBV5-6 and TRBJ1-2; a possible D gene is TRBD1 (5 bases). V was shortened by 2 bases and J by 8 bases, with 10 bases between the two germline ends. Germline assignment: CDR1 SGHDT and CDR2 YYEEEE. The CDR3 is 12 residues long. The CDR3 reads CASSLGVGGYTF. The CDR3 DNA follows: TGTGCCAGCAGCTTAGGGGTAGGCGGCTACACCTTC.

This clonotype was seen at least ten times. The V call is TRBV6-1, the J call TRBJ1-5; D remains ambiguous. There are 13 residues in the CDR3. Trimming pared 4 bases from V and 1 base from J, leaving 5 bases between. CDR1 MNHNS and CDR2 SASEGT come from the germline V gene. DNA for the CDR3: TGTGCCAGCAGTGCAAAAAGCAATCAGCCCCAGCATTTT. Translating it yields CASSAKSNQPQHF.

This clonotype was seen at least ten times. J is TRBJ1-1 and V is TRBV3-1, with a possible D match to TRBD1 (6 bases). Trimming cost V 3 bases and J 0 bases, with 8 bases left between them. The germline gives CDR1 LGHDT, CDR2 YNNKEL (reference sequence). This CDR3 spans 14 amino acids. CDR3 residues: CASSHGQMNTEAFF. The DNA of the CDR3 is TGTGCCAGCAGCCACGGACAGATGAACACTGAAGCTTTCTTT. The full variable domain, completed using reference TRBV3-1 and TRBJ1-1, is DTAVSQTPKYLVTQMGNDKSIKCEQNLGHDTMYWYKQDSKKFLKIMFSYNNKELIINETVPNRFSPKSPDKAHLNLHINSLELGDSAVYFCASSHGQMNTEAFFGQGTRLTVV.

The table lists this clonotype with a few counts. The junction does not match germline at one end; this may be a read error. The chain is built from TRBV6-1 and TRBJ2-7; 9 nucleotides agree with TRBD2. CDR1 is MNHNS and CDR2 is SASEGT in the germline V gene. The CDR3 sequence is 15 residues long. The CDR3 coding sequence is TGTGCCAGCAGGGAAGCGGGGGGATCCTCCTACGAGCAGTACTTC. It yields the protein CASREAGGSSYEQYF.

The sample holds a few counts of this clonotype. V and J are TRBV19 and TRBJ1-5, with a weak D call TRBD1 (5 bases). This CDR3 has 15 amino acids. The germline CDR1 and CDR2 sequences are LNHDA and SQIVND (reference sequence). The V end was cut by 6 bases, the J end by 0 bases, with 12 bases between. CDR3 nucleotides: TGTGCCAGTAGGGTGGGACCCTATAGCAATCAGCCCCAGCATTTT. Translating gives CASRVGPYSNQPQHF.

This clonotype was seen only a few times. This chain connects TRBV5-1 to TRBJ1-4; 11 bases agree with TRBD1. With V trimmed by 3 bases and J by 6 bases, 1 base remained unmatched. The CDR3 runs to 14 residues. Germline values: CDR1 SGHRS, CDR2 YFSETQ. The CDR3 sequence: CASSSGQGDEKLFF. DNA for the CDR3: TGCGCCAGCAGCTCGGGACAGGGGGATGAAAAACTGTTTTTT.

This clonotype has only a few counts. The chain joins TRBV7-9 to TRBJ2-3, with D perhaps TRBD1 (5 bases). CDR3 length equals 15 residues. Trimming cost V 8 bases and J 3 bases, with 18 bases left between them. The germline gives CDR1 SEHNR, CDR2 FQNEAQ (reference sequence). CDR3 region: CASSPTALGTDTQYF. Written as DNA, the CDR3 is TGTGCCAGCTCACCGACAGCTCTAGGGACAGATACGCAGTATTTT.

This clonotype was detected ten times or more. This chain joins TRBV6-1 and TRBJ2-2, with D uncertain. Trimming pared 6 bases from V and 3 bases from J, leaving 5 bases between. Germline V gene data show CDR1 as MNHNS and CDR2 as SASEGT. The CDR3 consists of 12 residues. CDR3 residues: CASRRDTGELFF. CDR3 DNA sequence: TGTGCCAGCAGACGGGACACCGGGGAGCTGTTTTTT.

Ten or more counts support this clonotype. Written as DNA, the CDR3 is TGCGCCAGCAGCCAAGGGCATACTAACTATGGCTACACCTTC. Encoded protein: CASSQGHTNYGYTF. The chain joins TRBV4-1 to TRBJ1-2; D gene ambiguous. Germline CDR1 MGHRA, CDR2 YSYEKL. Trimming removed 1 base at V and 0 bases at J, with 6 bases between. There are 14 residues in the CDR3.

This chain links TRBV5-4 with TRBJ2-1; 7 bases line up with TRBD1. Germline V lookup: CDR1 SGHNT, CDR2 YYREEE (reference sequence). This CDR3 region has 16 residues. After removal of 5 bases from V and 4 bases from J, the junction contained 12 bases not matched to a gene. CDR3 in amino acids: CASSPTPGQKYNEQFF. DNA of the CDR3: TGTGCCAGCAGTCCCACTCCGGGACAGAAATACAATGAGCAGTTCTTC.

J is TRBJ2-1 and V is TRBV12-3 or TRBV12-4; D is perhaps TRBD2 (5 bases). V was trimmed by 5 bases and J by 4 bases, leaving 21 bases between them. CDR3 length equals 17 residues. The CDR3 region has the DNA TGTGCCAGCAGTCCCCTCCCGGGAAGCGGACCATACAATGAGCAGTTCTTC. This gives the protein CASSPLPGSGPYNEQFF.

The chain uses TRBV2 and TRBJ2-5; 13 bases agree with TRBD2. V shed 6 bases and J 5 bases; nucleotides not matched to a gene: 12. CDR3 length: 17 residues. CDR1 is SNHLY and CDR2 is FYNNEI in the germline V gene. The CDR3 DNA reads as TGTGCCAGCAGGTTCCGTGGACTAGCGGGGGTTCGGGAGACCCAGTACTTC. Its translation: CASRFRGLAGVRETQYF.